Reported below is one T cell receptor beta chain. CDR3 length: 15 amino acids. Per the germline V gene, CDR1 is SGHDN and CDR2 is FVKESK. Trimming took 4 bases from V and 0 from J, leaving 12 bases between them. The sample belongs to a study of blood T cell repertoires in COVID-19. Study-wide background: COVID-19 samples from acute and convalescent phases originated in the United States, Italy and Spain.

Authors' processing steps: For nucleated cells, counts were estimated from reference gene primer amplification. The table came from immunoSEQ multiplex PCR; TCRdb's copy has only in-frame clones and leaves some out. V, J and clone size are taken as reported in that table, and D and trimming were inferred from the DNA itself. The sample yields 200,000 or so clones, roughly 80% seen once. This TCR derives from a woman aged 80 or older with acute or convalescent COVID-19. Sequencing used peripheral blood. This sequence joins TRBV14 and TRBJ1-2; no firm D call. For the CDR3, the DNA is TGTGCCAGCAGCCCAAGAAGTGGAGCTAACTATGGCTACACCTTC. Amino acids: CASSPRSGANYGYTF.